Listed here are 2 T cell receptor beta chains from one sample, sequenced in a study of neurological immune-mediated disorders. One entry per CDR3 protein, called by TCRdb with MiXCR from the 5' RACE reads. The data show 25,000 to 30,000 distinct CDR3 sequences, around 3.4% seen once. The material sequenced was PBMCs. These receptors were obtained from a woman under 40 with multiple sclerosis.

This clonotype was found many times. The V call is TRBV27, the J call TRBJ2-7; D unclear. This CDR3 has 14 residues. CDR1 MNHEY and CDR2 SMNVEV come from the germline V gene (reference sequence). Trimming cost V 4 bases and J 3 bases, with 13 bases left between them. In DNA, the CDR3 is TGTGCCAGCAGTTCGACTGGGTTTCACTACGAGCAGTACTTC. Its protein product is CASSSTGFHYEQYF.

This clonotype was seen many times. V usage is TRBV6-2 or TRBV6-3 and J usage is TRBJ2-3; 8 bases map to TRBD2. CDR1 is MNHEY, CDR2 SVGEGT, per germline. The ends lost 5 bases at V and 7 bases at J; junction bases unmatched: 8. CDR3 length: 14 amino acids. The CDR3 sequence is CASSPSGRSHTQYF. CDR3 DNA: TGTGCCAGCAGTCCCAGCGGGAGATCGCATACGCAGTATTTT.